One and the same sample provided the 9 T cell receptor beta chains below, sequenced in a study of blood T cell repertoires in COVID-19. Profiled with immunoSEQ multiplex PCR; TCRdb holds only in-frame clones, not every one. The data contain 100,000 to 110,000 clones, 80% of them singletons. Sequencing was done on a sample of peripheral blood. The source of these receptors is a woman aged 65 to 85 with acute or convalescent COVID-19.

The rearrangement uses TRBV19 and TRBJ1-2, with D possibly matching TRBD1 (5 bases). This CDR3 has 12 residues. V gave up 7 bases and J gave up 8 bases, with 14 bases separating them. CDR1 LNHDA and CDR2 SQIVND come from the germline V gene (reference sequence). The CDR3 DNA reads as TGTGCCAGTACCATAAGGGGTAGCGGCTACACCTTC. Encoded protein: CASTIRGSGYTF.

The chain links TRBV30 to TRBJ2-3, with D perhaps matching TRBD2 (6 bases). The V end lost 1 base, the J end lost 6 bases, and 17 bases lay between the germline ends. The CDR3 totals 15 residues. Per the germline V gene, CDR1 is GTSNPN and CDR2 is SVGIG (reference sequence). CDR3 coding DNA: TGTGCCTGGAGTGCCGGAGGGAGCCCATGGGATACGCAGTATTTT. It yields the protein CAWSAGGSPWDTQYF.

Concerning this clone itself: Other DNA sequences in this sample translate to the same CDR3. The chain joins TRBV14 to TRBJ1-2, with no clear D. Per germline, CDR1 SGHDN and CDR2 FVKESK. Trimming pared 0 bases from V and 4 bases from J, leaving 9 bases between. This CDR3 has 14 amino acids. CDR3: CASSQESRGYGYTF. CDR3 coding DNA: TGTGCCAGCAGCCAAGAATCCCGGGGCTATGGCTACACCTTC.

The CDR3 spells CASSLGQGFTDTQYF. The DNA for the CDR3 is TGTGCCAGCAGCCTGGGACAGGGGTTTACAGATACGCAGTATTTT. This sequence joins TRBV7-2 and TRBJ2-3; 10 bases map to TRBD1. J gave up 3 bases and V 5 bases, and 5 bases lay outside the gene matches. Germline CDR1 is SGHTA and CDR2 is FQGNSA. CDR3 length: 15 residues.

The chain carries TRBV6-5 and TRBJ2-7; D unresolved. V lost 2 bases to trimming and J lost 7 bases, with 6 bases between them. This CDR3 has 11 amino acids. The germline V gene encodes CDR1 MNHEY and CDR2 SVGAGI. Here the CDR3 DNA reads TGTGCCAGCAGTTACGGCATGGAGCAGTACTTC. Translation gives CASSYGMEQYF.

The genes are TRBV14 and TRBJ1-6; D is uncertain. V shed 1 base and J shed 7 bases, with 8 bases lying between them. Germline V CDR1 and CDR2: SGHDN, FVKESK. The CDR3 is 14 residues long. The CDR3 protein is CASSQGLQNSPLHF. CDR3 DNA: TGTGCCAGCAGCCAAGGGTTACAAAATTCACCCCTCCACTTT. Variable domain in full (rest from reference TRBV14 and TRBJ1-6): EAGVTQFPSHSVIEKGQTVTLRCDPISGHDNLYWYRRVMGKEIKFLLHFVKESKQDESGMPNNRFLAERTGGTYSTLKVQPAELEDSGVYFCASSQGLQNSPLHFGNGTRLTVT.

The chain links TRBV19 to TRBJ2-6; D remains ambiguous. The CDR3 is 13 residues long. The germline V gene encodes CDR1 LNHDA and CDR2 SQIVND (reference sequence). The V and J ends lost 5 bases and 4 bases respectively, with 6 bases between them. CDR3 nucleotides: TGTGCCAGTAGTTTGAGGGGGGCCAACGTCCTGACTTTC. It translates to CASSLRGANVLTF.

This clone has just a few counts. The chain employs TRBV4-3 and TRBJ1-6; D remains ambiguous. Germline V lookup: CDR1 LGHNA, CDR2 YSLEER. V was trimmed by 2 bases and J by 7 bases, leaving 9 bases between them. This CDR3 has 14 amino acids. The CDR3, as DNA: TGCGCCAGCAGCCAACGGGTGGAAAATTCACCCCTCCACTTT. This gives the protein CASSQRVENSPLHF.

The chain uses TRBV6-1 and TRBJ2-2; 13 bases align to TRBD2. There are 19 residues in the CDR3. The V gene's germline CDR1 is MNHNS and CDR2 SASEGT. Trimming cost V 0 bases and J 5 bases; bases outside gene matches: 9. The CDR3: CASSEAPPGLAGLTGELFF. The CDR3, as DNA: TGTGCCAGCAGTGAAGCTCCACCGGGACTAGCGGGACTAACCGGGGAGCTGTTTTTT.